This note documents a single T cell receptor beta chain sequence. It has no known antigen specificity. Base qualities are missing; no much larger clone stands one base away. This specimen comes from a study of T cell responses to AZD1222 COVID-19 vaccine (dated by TCRdb to the early 2020s). Describing the broader study: AZD1222 recipients whose second dose came at about 4 weeks and those whose second dose came at about 12 weeks were combined into one group, since spike-specific TCR depth and breadth did not differ between the two schedules. TCR sequencing was performed for about 240 trial participants, of whom roughly 200 were given two doses of AZD1222 and some 26 were given two doses of MenACWY control vaccine. Trial participants were enrolled by age into subgroups of 18-55, 56-69 and 70-plus years, and roughly 150, 30 and 60 TCR-sequenced participants, respectively, were included in these subgroups.

The CDR3 regions of human TCRbeta chains were subjected to immunosequencing. The paper's processing steps were these. Repertoire TCRs were checked for matches against a reference library of SARS-CoV-2-specific TCRs that had been generated using the MIRA antigen-specificity platform. Breadth meant the fraction of unique TCRs that were SARS-CoV-2-associated, whereas depth meant the fraction of total T cells that were SARS-CoV-2-associated. Using the MIRA data, each spike-specific TCR was assigned both to the spike region to which the TCR was reactive and to a CD4 or CD8 class. Log10-transformed breadth and depth values were compared by one-way ANOVA with Sidak's multiple comparisons tests. TCRdb's version of the immuneACCESS table is confined to in-frame rearrangements and falls short of the full clone set. An unresolved V gene accounts for under half of the shortfall where checked; the remainder is of unknown origin. That table furnishes V, J and clone size, whereas the DNA furnished D and trimming. A total of about 92,000 clones appear in this sample, about 89% of them only once. Around 6.8% of the sample lies in the top ten.

Trimming costs V 7 bases and J 0 bases, and their ends lie 6 bases apart. Reading from cysteine to phenylalanine, the CDR3 counts 13 amino acids. Only the CDR3 portion is preserved as DNA: 39 bases, with reading frame beginning at the first base. Taken from the germline V gene, the CDR1 and CDR2 loops are MDHEN and SYDVKM. The study at large found these results: Conclusions about previously exposed vaccinees are limited because only five to seven AZD1222 recipients were SARS-CoV-2 seropositive at baseline. Most participants were white British and females outnumbered males, and the authors suggested that clonal diversity may have been underestimated. After two AZD1222 doses, spike-specific TCR breadth and depth were significantly higher than at day 0 and than in MenACWY recipients. The 56-69-year group was small, and its depth increase did not reach significance, likely because of low power. Nearly half of unique spike-specific TCRs reportedly recognized epitopes outside regions mutated in the B.1.351 and B.1.1.7 variants. The whole spike protein was spanned by vaccine-associated CD4 TCRs, and dominant responses were seen in regions 160-218 and 743-854. Because no day 14 peak-response samples were available, the repertoires could be characterized only after the peak T cell response.

In light of the paper, this sample's time point label describes: baseline before first vaccination. Vaccinee samples came from UK trials COV001 and COV002, including a single-blind randomized controlled phase 2/3 trial of AZD1222 (ChAdOx1 nCoV-19) in healthy adults. Trial participant PBMC samples were collected at day 0 and day 28 after the second dose for TCRbeta chain sequencing. Sample: peripheral blood, taken on day 0 of AZD1222 vaccination. This TCR was sampled from an adult in good health. The chain is encoded by TRBV28 joined to TRBJ2-2; too little of a D gene remains to name it. The CDR3 sequence is CASTTPNTGELFF. DNA sequence: TGTGCCAGCACCACACCGAACACCGGGGAGCTGTTTTTT.